Listed here are 5 T cell receptor beta chains from one sample, sequenced in a study of blood T cells in healthy people across ages. A J-beta primer mix and a sample-barcoded 5' primer were used in a second PCR of roughly 6 to 11 cycles. MiXCR, run by TCRdb on the 5' RACE reads, gives a single entry per CDR3 protein. The table lists hundreds of thousands of distinct CDR3 sequences, around 41% of them singletons. The specimen sequenced was blood. The receptors were sampled from a man aged 80 or over in good health.

This clonotype was seen only a few times. The chain carries TRBV2 and TRBJ2-7, with a weak D call TRBD1 (5 bases). CDR1 and CDR2 (germline): SNHLY, FYNNEI. CDR3 length equals 13 residues. The V gene lost 8 bases and the J gene lost 2 bases, with 13 bases spanning the gap. The CDR3 spells CASQPDRTYEQYF. CDR3 bases: TGTGCCAGCCAACCCGACAGAACCTACGAGCAGTACTTC.

This clonotype was observed a handful of times. This chain links TRBV27 with TRBJ2-4, with a weak D call TRBD2 (6 bases). The CDR3 spans 13 residues. The V end lost 2 bases, the J end lost 8 bases, and 10 bases lay between the germline ends. Germline values: CDR1 MNHEY, CDR2 SMNVEV (reference sequence). The CDR3 coding sequence is TGTGCCAGCAGTTTACCGGGGGAGCACATTCAGTACTTC. This sequence encodes CASSLPGEHIQYF.

A word on this clonotype: This may come from a read error, since a much larger clone is one base off. The chain uses TRBV28 and TRBJ2-4, with 9 bases identical to TRBD1. The end of the DNA aligns better with TRBJ2-7, so the J call may be wrong. Germline loops: CDR1 MDHEN, CDR2 SYDVKM. CDR3 length equals 13 residues. CDR3 sequence (DNA): TGTGCCGGCAGACCGGGACAGGGCTACGAGCAGTACTTC. Translated: CAGRPGQGYEQYF.

This chain uses TRBV20-1 with TRBJ1-6, with TRBD1 as a possible D gene (6 bases). V was trimmed by 0 bases and J by 3 bases, leaving 15 bases between them. This CDR3 is built from 17 residues. The germline gives CDR1 DFQATT, CDR2 SNEGSKA (reference sequence). The CDR3: CSARDNDRGGYNSPLHF. Written as DNA, the CDR3 is TGCAGTGCTAGAGATAACGATAGGGGGGGCTATAATTCACCCCTCCACTTT.

In this sample, this clonotype turned up a few times. V and J are TRBV9 and TRBJ2-5; D not resolved. This CDR3 spans 16 amino acids. Germline V CDR1 and CDR2: SGDLS, YYNGEE. With 3 bases removed from V and 1 base from J, the gap between germline ends came to 16 bases. The CDR3 sequence: CASSALEVGSQETQYF. Written as DNA, the CDR3 is TGTGCCAGCAGCGCCCTAGAGGTGGGCAGCCAAGAGACCCAGTACTTC.